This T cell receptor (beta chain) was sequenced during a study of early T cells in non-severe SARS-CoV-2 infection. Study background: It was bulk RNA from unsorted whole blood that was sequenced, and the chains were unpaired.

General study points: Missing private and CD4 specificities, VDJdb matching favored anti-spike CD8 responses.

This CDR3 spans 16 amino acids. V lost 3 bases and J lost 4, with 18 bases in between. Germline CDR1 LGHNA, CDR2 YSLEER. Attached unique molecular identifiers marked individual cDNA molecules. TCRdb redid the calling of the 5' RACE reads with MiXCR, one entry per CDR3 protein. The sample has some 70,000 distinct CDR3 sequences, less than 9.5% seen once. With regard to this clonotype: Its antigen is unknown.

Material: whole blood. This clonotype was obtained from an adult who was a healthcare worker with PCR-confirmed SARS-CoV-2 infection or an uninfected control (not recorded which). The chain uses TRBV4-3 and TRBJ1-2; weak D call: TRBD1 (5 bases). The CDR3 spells CASSQDITRDGYGYTF. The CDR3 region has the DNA TGCGCCAGCAGCCAGGATATAACAAGGGACGGCTATGGCTACACCTTC.